The clone carrying this T cell receptor beta chain was counted at least ten times. The target antigen is unknown. The entry originates in a study of neurological immune-mediated disorders. The cDNA was synthesized by means of template-switch 5'RACE, which was carried out with 10-nucleotide random UMIs. A single record per CDR3 protein comes from TCRdb applying MiXCR to the 5' RACE reads. The repertoire has tens of thousands of distinct CDR3 sequences, roughly 18% of them found once; the top ten carry 15%. J was trimmed by 6 bases and V by 4 bases; bases with no gene match: 11. The CDR3 totals 15 residues. Germline values: CDR1 MGHDK, CDR2 SYGVNS. Unsorted libraries were derived from 2 million PBMCs stored at -80 C. Study results and limitations: TCR-beta repertoires seemed private in all groups, with no expanded CDR3 amino acid sequences shared.

This clonotype was obtained from a woman aged 40 to 50 in good health. The V gene is TRBV25-1, the J gene TRBJ1-1; 7 bases map to TRBD1. The sample consisted of PBMCs. In nucleotides, the CDR3 is TGTGCCAGCAGTGTGGAACAGGGGTGGAAGGCTGAAGCTTTCTTT. Translating it yields CASSVEQGWKAEAFF.